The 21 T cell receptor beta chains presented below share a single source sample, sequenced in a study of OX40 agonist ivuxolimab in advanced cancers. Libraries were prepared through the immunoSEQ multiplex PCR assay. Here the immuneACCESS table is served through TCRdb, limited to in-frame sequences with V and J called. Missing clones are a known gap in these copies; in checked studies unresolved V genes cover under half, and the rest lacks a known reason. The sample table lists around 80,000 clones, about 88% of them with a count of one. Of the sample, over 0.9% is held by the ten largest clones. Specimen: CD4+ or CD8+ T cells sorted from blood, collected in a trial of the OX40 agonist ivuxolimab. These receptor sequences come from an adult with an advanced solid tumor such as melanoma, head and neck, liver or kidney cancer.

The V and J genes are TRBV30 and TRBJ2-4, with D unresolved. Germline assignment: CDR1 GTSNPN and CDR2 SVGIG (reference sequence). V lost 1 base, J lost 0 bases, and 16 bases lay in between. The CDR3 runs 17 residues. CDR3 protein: CAWSESRNLIAKNIQYF. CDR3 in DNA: TGTGCCTGGAGTGAATCACGGAACCTAATAGCCAAAAACATTCAGTACTTC. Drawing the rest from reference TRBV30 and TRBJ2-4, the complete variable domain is SQTIHQWPATLVQPVGSPLSLECTVEGTSNPNLYWYRQAAGRGLQLLFYSVGIGQISSEVPQNLSASRPQDRQFILSSKKLLLSDSGFYLCAWSESRNLIAKNIQYFGAGTRLSVL.

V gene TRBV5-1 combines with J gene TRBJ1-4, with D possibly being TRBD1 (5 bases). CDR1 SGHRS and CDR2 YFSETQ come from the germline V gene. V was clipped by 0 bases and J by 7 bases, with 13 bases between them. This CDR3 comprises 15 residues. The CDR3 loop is CASSLAGTGAEKLFF. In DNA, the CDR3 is TGCGCCAGCAGCTTGGCTGGCACAGGCGCTGAAAAACTGTTTTTT. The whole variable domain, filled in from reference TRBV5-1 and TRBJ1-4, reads KAGVTQTPRYLIKTRGQQVTLSCSPISGHRSVSWYQQTPGQGLQFLFEYFSETQRNKGNFPGRFSGRQFSNSRSEMNVSTLELGDSALYLCASSLAGTGAEKLFFGSGTQLSVL.

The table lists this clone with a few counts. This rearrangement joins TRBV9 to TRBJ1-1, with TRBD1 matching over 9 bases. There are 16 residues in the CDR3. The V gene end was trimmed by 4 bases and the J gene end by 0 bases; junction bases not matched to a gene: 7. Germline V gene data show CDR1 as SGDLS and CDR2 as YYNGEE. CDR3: CASSPGQGIMNTEAFF. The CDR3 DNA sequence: TGTGCCAGCAGCCCGGGACAGGGAATTATGAACACTGAAGCTTTCTTT. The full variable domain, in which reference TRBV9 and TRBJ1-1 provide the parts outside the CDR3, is DSGVTQTPKHLITATGQRVTLRCSPRSGDLSVYWYQQSLDQGLQFLIQYYNGEERAKGNILERFSAQQFPDLHSELNLSSLELGDSALYFCASSPGQGIMNTEAFFGQGTRLTVV.

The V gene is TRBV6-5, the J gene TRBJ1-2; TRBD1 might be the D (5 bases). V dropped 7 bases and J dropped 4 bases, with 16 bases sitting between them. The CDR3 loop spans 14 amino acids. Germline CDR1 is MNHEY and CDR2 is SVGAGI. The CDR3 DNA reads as TGTGCCAGCACCACAGGAGGCGGGGGCTATGGCTACACCTTC. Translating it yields CASTTGGGGYGYTF.

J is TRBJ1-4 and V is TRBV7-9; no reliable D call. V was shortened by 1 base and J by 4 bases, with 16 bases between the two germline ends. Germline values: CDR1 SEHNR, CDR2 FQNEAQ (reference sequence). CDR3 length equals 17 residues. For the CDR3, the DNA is TGTGCCAGCAGCTTAGGGGGTTCAGTTCGGGATAATGAAAAACTGTTTTTT. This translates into CASSLGGSVRDNEKLFF.

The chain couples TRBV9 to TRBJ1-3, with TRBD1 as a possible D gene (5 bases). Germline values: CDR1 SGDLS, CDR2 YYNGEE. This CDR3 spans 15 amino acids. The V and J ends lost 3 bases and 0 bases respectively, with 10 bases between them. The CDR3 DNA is TGTGCCAGCAGCGGCCGGGACGTCTCTGGAAACACCATATATTTT. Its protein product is CASSGRDVSGNTIYF.

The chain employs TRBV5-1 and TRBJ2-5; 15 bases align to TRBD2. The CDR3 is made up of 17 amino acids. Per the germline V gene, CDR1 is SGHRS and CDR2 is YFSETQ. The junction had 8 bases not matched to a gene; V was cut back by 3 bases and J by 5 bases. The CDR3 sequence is CASSSGLAGGRSETQYF. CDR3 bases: TGCGCCAGCAGCTCCGGACTAGCGGGGGGGCGTAGTGAGACCCAGTACTTC.

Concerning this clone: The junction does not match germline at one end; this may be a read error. CDR3 protein: CASSLKGIYGQYF. CDR3 nucleotides: TGTGCCAGCAGCTTGAAAGGGATCTACGGGCAGTACTTC. The J gene is TRBJ2-7, the V gene TRBV5-7; D gene uncertain. TRBV5-7 is marked as an open reading frame, function uncertain. The length of the CDR3 is 13 residues.

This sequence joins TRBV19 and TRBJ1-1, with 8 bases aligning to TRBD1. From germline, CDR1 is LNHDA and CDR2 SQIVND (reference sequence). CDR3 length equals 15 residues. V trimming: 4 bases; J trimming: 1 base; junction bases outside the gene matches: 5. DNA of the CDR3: TGTGCCAGTAGTACGCGGACAGGGAAGAACACTGAAGCTTTCTTT. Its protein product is CASSTRTGKNTEAFF.

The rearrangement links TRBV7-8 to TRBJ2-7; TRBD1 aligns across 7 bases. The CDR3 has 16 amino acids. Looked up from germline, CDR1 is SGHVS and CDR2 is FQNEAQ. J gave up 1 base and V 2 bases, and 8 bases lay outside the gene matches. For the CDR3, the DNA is TGTGCCAGCAGCTTACGCCGGGACAGACCGTCCTACGAGCAGTACTTC. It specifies CASSLRRDRPSYEQYF.

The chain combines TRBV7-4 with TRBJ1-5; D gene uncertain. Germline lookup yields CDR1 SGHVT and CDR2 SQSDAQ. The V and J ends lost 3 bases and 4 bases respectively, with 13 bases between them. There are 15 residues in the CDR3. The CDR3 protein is CASSFVPDRNQPQHF. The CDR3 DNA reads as TGTGCCAGCAGCTTCGTTCCAGACCGGAATCAGCCCCAGCATTTT.

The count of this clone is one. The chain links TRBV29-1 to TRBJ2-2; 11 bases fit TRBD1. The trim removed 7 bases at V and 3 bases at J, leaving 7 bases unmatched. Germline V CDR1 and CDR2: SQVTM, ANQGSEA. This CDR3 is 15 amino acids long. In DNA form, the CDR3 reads TGCAGCGCTGGCGGGGACAGGGGGGACACCGGGGAGCTGTTTTTT. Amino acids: CSAGGDRGDTGELFF.

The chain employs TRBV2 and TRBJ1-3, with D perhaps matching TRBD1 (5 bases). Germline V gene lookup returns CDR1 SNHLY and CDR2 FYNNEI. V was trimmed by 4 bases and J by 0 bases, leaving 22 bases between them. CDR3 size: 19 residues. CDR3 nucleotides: TGTGCCAGCAGTGTACGGGACTCCCCAGCCTCTCTCTCTGGAAACACCATATATTTT. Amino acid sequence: CASSVRDSPASLSGNTIYF. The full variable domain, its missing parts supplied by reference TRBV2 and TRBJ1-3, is EPEVTQTPSHQVTQMGQEVILRCVPISNHLYFYWYRQILGQKVEFLVSFYNNEISEKSEIFDDQFSVERPDGSNFTLKIRSTKLEDSAMYFCASSVRDSPASLSGNTIYFGEGSWLTVV.

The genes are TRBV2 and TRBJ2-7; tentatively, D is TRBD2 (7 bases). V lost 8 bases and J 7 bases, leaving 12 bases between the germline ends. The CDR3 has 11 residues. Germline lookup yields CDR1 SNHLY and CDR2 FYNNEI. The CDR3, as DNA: TGTGCCAGCTGGGGGCGGGGGGAGCAGTACTTC. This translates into CASWGRGEQYF.

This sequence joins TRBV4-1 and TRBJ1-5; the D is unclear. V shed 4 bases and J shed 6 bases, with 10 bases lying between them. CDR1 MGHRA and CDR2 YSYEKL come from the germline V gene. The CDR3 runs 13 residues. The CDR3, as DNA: TGCGCCAGCAGCCCCACGCCCGCTCAGCCCCAGCATTTT. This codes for CASSPTPAQPQHF.

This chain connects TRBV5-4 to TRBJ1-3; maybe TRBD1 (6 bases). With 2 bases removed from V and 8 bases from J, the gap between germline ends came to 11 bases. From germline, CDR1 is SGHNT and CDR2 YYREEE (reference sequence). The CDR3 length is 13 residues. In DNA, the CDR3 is TGTGCCAGCAGCTTTTGGGGGGCGCACACCATATATTTT. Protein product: CASSFWGAHTIYF.

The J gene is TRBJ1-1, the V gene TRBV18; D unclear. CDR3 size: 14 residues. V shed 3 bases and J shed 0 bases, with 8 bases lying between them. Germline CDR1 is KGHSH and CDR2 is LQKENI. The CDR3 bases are TGTGCCAGCTCACCGAACAGCCTGAACACTGAAGCTTTCTTT. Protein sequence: CASSPNSLNTEAFF.

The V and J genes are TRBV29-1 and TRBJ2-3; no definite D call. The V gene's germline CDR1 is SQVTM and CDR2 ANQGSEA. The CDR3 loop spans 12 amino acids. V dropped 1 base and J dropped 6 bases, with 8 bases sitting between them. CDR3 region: CSVEGTEDTQYF. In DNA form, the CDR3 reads TGCAGCGTTGAAGGTACAGAGGATACGCAGTATTTT.

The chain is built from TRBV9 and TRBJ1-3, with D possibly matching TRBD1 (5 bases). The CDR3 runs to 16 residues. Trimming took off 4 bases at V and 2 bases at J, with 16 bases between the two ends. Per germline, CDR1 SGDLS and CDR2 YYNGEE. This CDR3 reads CASSPRWGVAGNTIYF. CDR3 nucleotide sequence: TGTGCCAGCAGCCCCCGATGGGGGGTCGCTGGAAACACCATATATTTT.

DNA for the CDR3: TGTGCCAGCAGCTTAAGGGGCTATGGCTACACCTTC. This gives the protein CASSLRGYGYTF. This chain links TRBV11-2 with TRBJ1-2, with D possibly TRBD1 on 5 matching bases. The CDR3 covers 12 residues. V shed 2 bases and J shed 4 bases, with 5 bases lying between them. Germline CDR1 reads SGHAT; CDR2 reads FQNNGV.

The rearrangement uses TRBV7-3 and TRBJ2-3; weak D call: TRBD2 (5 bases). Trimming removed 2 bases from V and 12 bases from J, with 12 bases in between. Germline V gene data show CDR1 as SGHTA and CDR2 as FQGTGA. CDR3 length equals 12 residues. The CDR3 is CASSLGEGTQYF. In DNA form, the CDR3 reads TGTGCCAGCAGCTTAGGAGAGGGTACACAGTATTTT.